This T cell receptor (beta chain) was identified in a study of cytomegalovirus exposure and HLA in healthy donors. Study summary: Early release data held approximately 81 million unique TCRs from HLA-typed donors.

Comment on this clone: The antigen remains unidentified.

Study-level findings and limits: Cytomegalovirus-associated TCR beta chains were listed, numbering over 150.

A multiplex PCR was run with 60 Vbeta primers and 13 Jbeta primers. The repertoire was sequenced with immunoSEQ multiplex PCR; TCRdb's copy has only in-frame clones and lacks some. This table holds about 160,000 clones, approximately 70% found once. V was pared by 5 bases and J by 5 bases, with 18 bases between. Germline CDR1 SGHTA, CDR2 FQGTGA. This CDR3 spans 15 amino acids. Unrecorded immune exposures were likely, despite nominal health at sampling. This chain joins TRBV7-3 and TRBJ2-5; possible D gene TRBD2, 5 bases. This TCR was sampled from a woman between 40 and 50 years old in good health and CMV-seropositive. Sequenced sample: PBMCs. The CDR3 region is CASSPRTGTGETQYF. CDR3 DNA: TGTGCCAGCAGCCCTAGGACGGGAACCGGGGAGACCCAGTACTTC.